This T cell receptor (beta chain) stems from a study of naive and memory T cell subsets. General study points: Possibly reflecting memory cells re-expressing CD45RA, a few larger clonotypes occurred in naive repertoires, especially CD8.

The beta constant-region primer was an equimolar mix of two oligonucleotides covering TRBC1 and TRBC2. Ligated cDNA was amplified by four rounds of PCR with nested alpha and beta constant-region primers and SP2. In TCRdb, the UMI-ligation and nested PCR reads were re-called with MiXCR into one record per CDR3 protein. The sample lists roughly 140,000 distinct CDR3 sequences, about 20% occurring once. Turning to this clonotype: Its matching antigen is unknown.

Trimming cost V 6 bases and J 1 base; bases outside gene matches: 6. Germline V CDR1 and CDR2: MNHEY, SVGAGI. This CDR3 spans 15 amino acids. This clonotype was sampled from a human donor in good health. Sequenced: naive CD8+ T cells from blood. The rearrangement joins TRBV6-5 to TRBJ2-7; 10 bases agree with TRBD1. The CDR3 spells CASRTGTGESYEQYF. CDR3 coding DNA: TGTGCCAGCAGGACCGGGACAGGGGAGTCCTACGAGCAGTACTTC.